This is a list of T cell receptor beta chains from one sample in a study of T cells in Graves' hyperthyroidism and ophthalmopathy. TCRdb ran MiXCR on the multiplex PCR reads and lists one entry per CDR3 protein. The repertoire holds about 510,000 distinct CDR3 sequences, with about 46% as singletons. Sequencing was performed on peripheral blood or thyroid tissue (not recorded which). Every receptor here comes from an adult woman with Graves' disease, either hyperthyroidism or ophthalmopathy (not recorded which). CDR3s leave out the opening cysteine and the closing phenylalanine or tryptophan.

V gene: TRBV5-1
J gene: TRBJ1-1
CDR3 protein: ASSAGQGALGNTEAF

V gene: TRBV12-3/TRBV12-4
J gene: TRBJ2-5
CDR3 protein: ASSFGGVWVKKTQY

V gene: TRBV28
J gene: TRBJ1-2
CDR3 protein: ASSVGTAYYGYT

V gene: TRBV12-3/TRBV12-4
J gene: TRBJ2-7
CDR3 protein: ASSGGLAGPSYEQY

V gene: TRBV7-8
J gene: TRBJ1-5
CDR3 protein: ASRLGSGRAGETQH

V gene: TRBV6-2/TRBV6-3
J gene: TRBJ1-2
CDR3 protein: ASSYQTGVDYT

V gene: TRBV25-1
J gene: TRBJ1-2
CDR3 protein: ASSVPFGRYGYGYT

V gene: TRBV10-3
J gene: TRBJ1-5
CDR3 protein: ANGGAADQPQH

V gene: TRBV9
J gene: TRBJ2-7
CDR3 protein: ASSFGTEQY

V gene: TRBV7-6
J gene: TRBJ2-5
CDR3 protein: ASSPREGFETQY

V gene: TRBV7-9
J gene: TRBJ1-2
CDR3 protein: ASSEDSGRHYGYT

V gene: TRBV25-1
J gene: TRBJ2-7
CDR3 protein: ASRGDGTGEQY

V gene: TRBV5-1
J gene: TRBJ2-2
CDR3 protein: ASSALGLAGGGVTGELF

V gene: TRBV10-3
J gene: TRBJ1-2
CDR3 protein: AISAQGRNNYGYT

V gene: TRBV7-3
J gene: TRBJ1-1
CDR3 protein: SSSFSPGYTEAF

V gene: TRBV6-6
J gene: TRBJ2-5
CDR3 protein: ASTQMETGSGETQY

V gene: TRBV15
J gene: TRBJ1-5
CDR3 protein: ATSPDRANQPQH

V gene: TRBV10-2
J gene: TRBJ2-5
CDR3 protein: ASSASWAWETQY

V gene: TRBV20-1
J gene: TRBJ1-1
CDR3 protein: STNKQGWNTEAF

V gene: TRBV29-1
J gene: TRBJ2-5
CDR3 protein: REQGAQETQY

V gene: TRBV7-2
J gene: TRBJ1-5
CDR3 protein: ASSFTPGARQPQH

V gene: TRBV29-1
J gene: TRBJ2-7
CDR3 protein: SLAQGPAYEQY

V gene: TRBV5-5
J gene: TRBJ2-1
CDR3 protein: ASSSDGGSFTYNEQF

V gene: TRBV2
J gene: TRBJ1-1
CDR3 protein: ASSEGRQGGTETF

V gene: TRBV30
J gene: TRBJ1-3
CDR3 protein: AWSVPSTGYRKHGY

V gene: TRBV2
J gene: TRBJ2-7
CDR3 protein: ASRIVYEQY

V gene: TRBV2
J gene: TRBJ2-7
CDR3 protein: ASSEQQGAYEQY

V gene: TRBV10-2
J gene: TRBJ1-5
CDR3 protein: ASRREGPRSRQPQH